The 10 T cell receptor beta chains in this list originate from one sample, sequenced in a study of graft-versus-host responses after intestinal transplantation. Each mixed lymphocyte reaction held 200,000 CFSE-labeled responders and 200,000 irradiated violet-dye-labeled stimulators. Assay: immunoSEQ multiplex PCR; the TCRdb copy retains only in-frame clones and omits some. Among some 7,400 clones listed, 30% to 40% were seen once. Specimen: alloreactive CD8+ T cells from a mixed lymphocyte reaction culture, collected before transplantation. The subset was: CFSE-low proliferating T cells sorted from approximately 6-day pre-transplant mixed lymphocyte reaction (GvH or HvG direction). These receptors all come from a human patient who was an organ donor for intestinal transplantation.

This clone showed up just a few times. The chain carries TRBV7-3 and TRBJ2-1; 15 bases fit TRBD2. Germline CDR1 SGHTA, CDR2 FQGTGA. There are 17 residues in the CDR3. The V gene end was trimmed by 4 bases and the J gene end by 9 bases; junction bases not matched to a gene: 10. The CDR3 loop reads CASSSWTSGGAGGEQFF. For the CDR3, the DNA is TGTGCCAGCAGCTCATGGACTAGCGGGGGGGCCGGGGGTGAGCAGTTCTTC.

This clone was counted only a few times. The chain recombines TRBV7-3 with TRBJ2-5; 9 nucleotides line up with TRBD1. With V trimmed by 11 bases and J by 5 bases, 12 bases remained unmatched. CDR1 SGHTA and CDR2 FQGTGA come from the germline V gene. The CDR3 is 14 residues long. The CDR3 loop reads CAGCRDRVWETQYF. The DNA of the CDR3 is TGTGCCGGTTGCCGGGACAGGGTCTGGGAGACCCAGTACTTC.

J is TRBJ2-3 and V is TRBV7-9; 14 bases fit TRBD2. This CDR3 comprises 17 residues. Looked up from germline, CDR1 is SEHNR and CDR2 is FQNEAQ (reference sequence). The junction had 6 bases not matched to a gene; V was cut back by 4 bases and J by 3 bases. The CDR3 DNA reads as TGTGCCAGCAGCTCCAAGACTAGCGGGAGGGCAACAGATACGCAGTATTTT. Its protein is CASSSKTSGRATDTQYF.

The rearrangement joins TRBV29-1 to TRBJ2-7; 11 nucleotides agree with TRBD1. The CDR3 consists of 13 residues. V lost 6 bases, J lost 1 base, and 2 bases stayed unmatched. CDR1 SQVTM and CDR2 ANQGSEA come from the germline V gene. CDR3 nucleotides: TGCAGCGTAGGGGACAGGGGGTCCTACGAGCAGTACTTC. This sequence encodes CSVGDRGSYEQYF.

CDR3 region: CASSFASGRWQFF. CDR3 DNA: TGTGCCAGCAGTTTCGCTAGCGGGAGGTGGCAGTTCTTC. The V gene is TRBV27, the J gene TRBJ2-1, with 11 positions matching TRBD2. The CDR3 consists of 13 residues. Germline values: CDR1 MNHEY, CDR2 SMNVEV (reference sequence). V was pared by 3 bases and J by 12 bases, with 4 bases of the junction left unmatched.

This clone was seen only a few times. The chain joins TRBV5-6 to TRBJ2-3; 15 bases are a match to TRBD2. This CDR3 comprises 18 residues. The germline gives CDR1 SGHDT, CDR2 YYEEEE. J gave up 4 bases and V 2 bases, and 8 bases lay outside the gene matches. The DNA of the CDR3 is TGTGCCAGCAGCTTCTTAGGACTAGCGGGGGGGCCGCCAGATACGCAGTATTTT. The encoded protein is CASSFLGLAGGPPDTQYF. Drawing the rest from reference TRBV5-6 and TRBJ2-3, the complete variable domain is DAGVTQSPTHLIKTRGQQVTLRCSPKSGHDTVSWYQQALGQGPQFIFQYYEEEERQRGNFPDRFSGHQFPNYSSELNVNALLLGDSALYLCASSFLGLAGGPPDTQYFGPGTRLTVL.

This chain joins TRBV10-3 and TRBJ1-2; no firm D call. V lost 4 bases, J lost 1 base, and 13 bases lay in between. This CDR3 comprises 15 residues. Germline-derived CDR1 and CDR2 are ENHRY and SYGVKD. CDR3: CAISARTEFNYGYTF. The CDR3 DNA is TGTGCCATCAGTGCCCGGACTGAGTTTAACTATGGCTACACCTTC.

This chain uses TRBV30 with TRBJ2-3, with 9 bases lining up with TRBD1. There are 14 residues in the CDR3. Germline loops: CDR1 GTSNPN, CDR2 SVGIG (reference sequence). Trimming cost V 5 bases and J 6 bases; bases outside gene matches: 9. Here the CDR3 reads CAWEKGQGYDTQYF. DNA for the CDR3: TGTGCCTGGGAAAAGGGACAGGGATACGATACGCAGTATTTT. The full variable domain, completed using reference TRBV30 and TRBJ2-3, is SQTIHQWPATLVQPVGSPLSLECTVEGTSNPNLYWYRQAAGRGLQLLFYSVGIGQISSEVPQNLSASRPQDRQFILSSKKLLLSDSGFYLCAWEKGQGYDTQYFGPGTRLTVL.

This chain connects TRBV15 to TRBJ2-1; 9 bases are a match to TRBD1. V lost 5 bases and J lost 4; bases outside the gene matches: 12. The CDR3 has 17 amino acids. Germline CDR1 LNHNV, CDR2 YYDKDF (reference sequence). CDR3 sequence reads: CATSPGPGTGIYNEQFF. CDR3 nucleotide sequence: TGTGCCACCAGCCCAGGACCCGGGACAGGGATTTACAATGAGCAGTTCTTC.

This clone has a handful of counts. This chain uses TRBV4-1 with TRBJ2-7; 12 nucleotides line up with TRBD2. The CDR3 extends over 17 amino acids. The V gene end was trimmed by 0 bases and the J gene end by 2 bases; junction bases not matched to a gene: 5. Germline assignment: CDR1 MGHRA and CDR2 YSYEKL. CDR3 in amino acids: CASSQDWRLAGAYEQYF. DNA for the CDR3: TGCGCCAGCAGCCAAGATTGGCGACTAGCGGGGGCCTACGAGCAGTACTTC.